Shown below are 16 T cell receptor beta chains from a single sample sequenced in a study of T cells in Graves' hyperthyroidism and ophthalmopathy. Researchers amplified the TCR beta CDR3 regions from RNA transcripts. Initially, a first-round RT-PCR of the TCR CDR3 employed the HTBI primer set. TCRdb passed the multiplex PCR reads through MiXCR, listing each CDR3 protein once. The table includes about 380,000 distinct CDR3 sequences, around a sixth detected once. Material for sequencing was blood. The source is a man aged 18-30 years with Graves' ophthalmopathy.

This clonotype was detected ten times or more. This rearrangement joins TRBV15 to TRBJ2-5, with 10 bases that match TRBD2. Germline assignment: CDR1 LNHNV and CDR2 YYDKDF (reference sequence). The V and J ends lost 1 base and 0 bases, in that order; junction bases with no gene match: 5. The CDR3 is made up of 17 amino acids. The DNA for the CDR3 is TGTGCCACCAGCAGAGGGGGGACTAGCGAGTACCAAGAGACCCAGTACTTC. Residues: CATSRGGTSEYQETQYF.

The rearrangement joins TRBV6-1 to TRBJ1-2; perhaps TRBD1 as D (6 bases). CDR1 is MNHNS, CDR2 SASEGT, per germline. The CDR3 is 18 amino acids. Trimming cost V 5 bases and J 4 bases, with 26 bases left between them. In DNA form, the CDR3 reads TGTGCCAGCAGTTCGACTACCCTCTACAGGGCAATAGGCTATGGCTACACCTTC. This gives the protein CASSSTTLYRAIGYGYTF.

This clonotype was counted at least ten times. The chain uses TRBV11-2 and TRBJ1-1; 7 nucleotides align to TRBD1. Germline CDR1 is SGHAT and CDR2 is FQNNGV. The J segment lost 9 bases and the V segment lost 8 bases, leaving 6 bases of the junction unmatched. The CDR3 contains 11 residues. CDR3 sequence: CASRTGVKAFF. For the CDR3, the DNA is TGTGCCAGCCGGACAGGTGTTAAAGCTTTCTTT.

A few counts support this clonotype. The chain uses TRBV9 and TRBJ2-1, with 7 bases lining up with TRBD2. This CDR3 has 17 amino acids. J lost 8 bases, V lost 5 bases, and 19 bases had no gene match. Looked up from germline, CDR1 is SGDLS and CDR2 is YYNGEE. CDR3: CASRARGTLENPDEQFF. The CDR3 DNA follows: TGTGCCAGCAGAGCGCGGGGGACGCTAGAAAACCCGGATGAGCAGTTCTTC.

This clonotype was counted at least ten times. V is TRBV12-3 or TRBV12-4 and J is TRBJ2-5, with D unresolved. This CDR3 region has 12 residues. Trimming took off 3 bases at V and 5 bases at J, with 7 bases between the two ends. CDR3 coding DNA: TGTGCCAGCAGTTTTGGGGTGGAGACCCAGTACTTC. Amino acid sequence: CASSFGVETQYF.

The chain combines TRBV19 with TRBJ1-4; no firm D call. Trimming cost V 3 bases and J 1 base, with 6 bases left between them. Looked up from germline, CDR1 is LNHDA and CDR2 is SQIVND (reference sequence). The CDR3 consists of 14 residues. The CDR3 nucleotides read TGTGCCAGTAGTATTTGGGGAACTAATGAAAAACTGTTTTTT. Its translation is CASSIWGTNEKLFF.

The chain joins TRBV7-9 to TRBJ2-1, with D possibly being TRBD2 (7 bases). CDR1 is SEHNR and CDR2 is FQNEAQ in the germline V gene (reference sequence). CDR3 length equals 15 residues. The V gene lost 5 bases and the J gene lost 9 bases, with 20 bases spanning the gap. As DNA, the CDR3 is TGTGCCAGCAGCCAGGAGTTCGGGGGGCGGGGTGAGCAGTTCTTC. Residues: CASSQEFGGRGEQFF.

This clonotype was observed a handful of times. This chain links TRBV9 with TRBJ2-2; D uncertain. The CDR3 has 14 amino acids. Germline V gene data show CDR1 as SGDLS and CDR2 as YYNGEE. The ends were cut back, 0 bases at V and 5 bases at J, with 8 bases in the middle. The CDR3 DNA reads as TGTGCCAGCAGCGTAGCTACGGGTACCGGGGAGCTGTTTTTT. Amino acid sequence: CASSVATGTGELFF.

The V and J genes are TRBV29-1 and TRBJ1-4, with D possibly being TRBD1 (5 bases). The CDR3 extends over 10 amino acids. Trimming pared 7 bases from V and 8 bases from J, leaving 8 bases between. Germline V gene data show CDR1 as SQVTM and CDR2 as ANQGSEA. CDR3 sequence: CSGGDEKLFF. In DNA form, the CDR3 reads TGCAGCGGAGGGGACGAAAAACTGTTTTTT.

V and J are TRBV7-8 and TRBJ1-5, with D maybe TRBD1 (5 bases). CDR1 SGHVS and CDR2 FQNEAQ come from the germline V gene. The CDR3 is 14 residues long. Trimming took off 5 bases at V and 4 bases at J, with 12 bases between the two ends. CDR3 bases: TGTGCCAGCAGCGGACGGGGGATTAATCAGCCCCAGCATTTT. Residues: CASSGRGINQPQHF.

Worth noting for this clonotype: This may be a read error: a much more frequent sequence differs by one nucleotide. The chain has TRBV2 and TRBJ1-5; TRBD1 is a possible D gene (5 bases). Germline V gene lookup returns CDR1 SNHLY and CDR2 FYNNEI. CDR3 size: 14 residues. The DNA of the CDR3 is TGTGCCAGCAGAGCGAGGGGAAGCAGTCAGCCCCAGCATTTT. Translated, it gives CASRARGSSQPQHF.

Only a few counts were recorded for this clonotype. This chain uses TRBV29-1 with TRBJ2-5; a possible D gene is TRBD1 (6 bases). The V end lost 4 bases, the J end lost 5 bases, and 8 bases lay between the germline ends. This CDR3 is 11 amino acids long. Germline CDR1 is SQVTM and CDR2 is ANQGSEA. The CDR3 is CSVVRGETQYF. Here the CDR3 DNA reads TGCAGCGTTGTGAGGGGGGAGACCCAGTACTTC.

This clonotype came up a few times. The chain carries TRBV4-1 and TRBJ1-2; D ambiguous. V dropped 0 bases and J dropped 4 bases, with 12 bases sitting between them. This CDR3 spans 15 amino acids. Germline-derived CDR1 and CDR2 are MGHRA and YSYEKL. Here the CDR3 DNA reads TGCGCCAGCAGCCAAGAGAGTCTAGCCATCTATGGCTACACCTTC. It codes for CASSQESLAIYGYTF.

In its sample, this clonotype was seen many times. The V gene is TRBV13, the J gene TRBJ1-2; D call uncertain. The CDR3 is made up of 16 amino acids. The V gene lost 0 bases and the J gene lost 6 bases, with 17 bases spanning the gap. Germline V CDR1 and CDR2: PRHDT, FYEKMQ (reference sequence). CDR3 in DNA: TGTGCCAGCAGCTTAGGGAGGACGCCAGTTTTGGATGGCTACACCTTC. Its translation is CASSLGRTPVLDGYTF.

The sample holds many counts of this clonotype. The rearrangement uses TRBV7-9 and TRBJ2-7, with 9 bases aligning to TRBD1. The germline V gene encodes CDR1 SEHNR and CDR2 FQNEAQ (reference sequence). The V and J ends lost 5 bases and 7 bases, in that order; junction bases with no gene match: 9. This CDR3 is 14 amino acids long. CDR3 region: CASSTGGEVGEQYF. CDR3 bases: TGTGCCAGCAGCACAGGGGGCGAGGTAGGGGAGCAGTACTTC.

The V gene is TRBV13, the J gene TRBJ2-2, with D uncertain. This CDR3 is built from 12 residues. Germline V lookup: CDR1 PRHDT, CDR2 FYEKMQ (reference sequence). Trimming left V 3 bases short and J 6 bases short, with 5 bases between. The CDR3 nucleotides read TGTGCCAGCAGCTTCCCTTCCGGGGAGCTGTTTTTT. This codes for CASSFPSGELFF.